What follows are 21 T cell receptor beta chains derived from one specimen sequenced in a study of T cell repertoires in cytomegalovirus infection. TCRdb ran MiXCR on the reads and lists one entry per CDR3 protein. The sample has hundreds of thousands of distinct CDR3 sequences, more than 40% seen once. No antigen has been identified for these receptors. The sequences come from cultured PBMCs, collected from culture after CMV antigen stimulation. The receptor source for this set is a human donor in good health (CMV status not recorded). Some clones in this sample may be carry-over from other donors' samples.

This clonotype came up a few times. This rearrangement joins TRBV7-4 to TRBJ2-1; D unclear. The CDR3 has 12 residues. Germline lookup yields CDR1 SGHVT and CDR2 SQSDAQ. Trimming pared 5 bases from V and 6 bases from J, leaving 8 bases between. The CDR3 sequence is CASSPLTNEQFF. CDR3 bases: TGTGCCAGCAGCCCCCTTACCAATGAGCAGTTCTTC. Supplemented by reference TRBV7-4 and TRBJ2-1, the full variable domain reads GAGVSQSPRYKVAKRGRDVALRCDSISGHVTLYWYRQTLGQGSEVLTYSQSDAQRDKSGRPSGRFSAERPERSVSTLKIQRTEQGDSAVYLCASSPLTNEQFFGPGTRLTVL.

There are a few counts of this clonotype. This sequence joins TRBV6-1 and TRBJ2-5; D gene ambiguous. V was clipped by 0 bases and J by 0 bases, with 14 bases between them. The CDR3 has 17 amino acids. CDR1 and CDR2 from the germline V gene are MNHNS and SASEGT. CDR3 nucleotides: TGTGCCAGCAGTGAAGCTCGAAACTTTCTGTACCAAGAGACCCAGTACTTC. Translating it yields CASSEARNFLYQETQYF.

CDR3 residues: CASTLFPTGVRRGSSYEQYF. CDR3 in DNA: TGTGCCAGCACCCTTTTCCCTACGGGAGTCCGCAGGGGGAGCTCCTACGAGCAGTACTTC. This rearrangement joins TRBV7-2 to TRBJ2-7; maybe TRBD1 (7 bases). Germline V gene data show CDR1 as SGHTA and CDR2 as FQGNSA. This CDR3 comprises 20 residues. The V end was cut by 7 bases, the J end by 0 bases, with 31 bases between.

The chain uses TRBV6-6 and TRBJ2-7, with unresolved D. The length of the CDR3 is 13 residues. From germline, CDR1 is MNHNY and CDR2 SVGAGI (reference sequence). V was pared by 3 bases and J by 5 bases, with 11 bases between. CDR3 coding DNA: TGTGCCAGCAGTTATAGGTCAGCGCACGAGCAGTACTTC. Protein sequence: CASSYRSAHEQYF.

DNA for the CDR3: TGTGCCAGTAGGGCAACTAGCGGGGGAGAGACCCAGTACTTC. Translated, it gives CASRATSGGETQYF. The rearrangement links TRBV19 to TRBJ2-5, with 11 nucleotides matching TRBD2. V lost 6 bases to trimming and J lost 4 bases; unmatched junction nucleotides: 4. Germline values: CDR1 LNHDA, CDR2 SQIVND (reference sequence). The CDR3 sequence is 14 residues long.

This clonotype was seen ten or more times. The rearrangement uses TRBV7-2 and TRBJ2-3, with D possibly matching TRBD2 (5 bases). Germline CDR1 is SGHTA and CDR2 is FQGNSA. The CDR3 runs 15 residues. Trimming removed 3 bases from V and 0 bases from J, with 10 bases in between. CDR3 sequence: CASSLSGGSTDTQYF. The CDR3 nucleotides read TGTGCCAGCAGCTTGAGCGGAGGTAGCACAGATACGCAGTATTTT.

DNA for the CDR3: TGTGCCAGCTCACAACGGGGGAATCAGCCCCAGCATTTT. Its translation is CASSQRGNQPQHF. This chain joins TRBV18 and TRBJ1-5; a possible D gene is TRBD1 (5 bases). The V and J ends lost 4 bases and 4 bases respectively, with 8 bases between them. Germline CDR1 KGHSH, CDR2 LQKENI. The CDR3 spans 13 residues. Full variable domain (missing parts from reference TRBV18 and TRBJ1-5): NAGVMQNPRHLVRRRGQEARLRCSPMKGHSHVYWYRQLPEEGLKFMVYLQKENIIDESGMPKERFSAEFPKEGPSILRIQQVVRGDSAAYFCASSQRGNQPQHFGDGTRLSIL.

The CDR3 nucleotides are TGTGCCAGCAGCTCACCACCTGGACTAGCGGGAAGTACAGATACGCAGTATTTT. It encodes CASSSPPGLAGSTDTQYF. The chain is built from TRBV7-6 and TRBJ2-3; 12 bases fit TRBD2. Germline V gene sequence: CDR1 SGHVS, CDR2 FNYEAQ. V shed 4 bases and J 3 bases; nucleotides not matched to a gene: 11. CDR3 length: 18 residues.

The V call is TRBV7-8, the J call TRBJ2-2, with D hard to call. The V and J ends lost 5 bases and 7 bases respectively, with 8 bases between them. In germline, CDR1 is SGHVS, CDR2 FQNEAQ. The CDR3 has 12 residues. As DNA, the CDR3 is TGTGCCAGCAGCCCTCTTGACGGGGAGCTGTTTTTT. Its translation is CASSPLDGELFF.

The sample holds a few counts of this clonotype. The V call is TRBV11-2, the J call TRBJ2-3; D possibly corresponds to TRBD2 (7 bases). The germline V gene encodes CDR1 SGHAT and CDR2 FQNNGV. Trimming shortened V by 3 bases and J by 3 bases, and 13 bases separated the two germline ends. The CDR3 has 15 residues. The CDR3 here is CASSFGLGGTDTQYF. CDR3 DNA sequence: TGTGCCAGCAGCTTTGGACTAGGGGGAACAGATACGCAGTATTTT.

The rearrangement uses TRBV14 and TRBJ2-5, with a possible D match to TRBD1 (6 bases). CDR3 length: 14 residues. Trimming removed 0 bases at V and 5 bases at J, with 10 bases between. Germline V lookup: CDR1 SGHDN, CDR2 FVKESK. The CDR3 is CASSQDRGFETQYF. CDR3 sequence (DNA): TGTGCCAGCAGCCAAGACAGGGGATTTGAGACCCAGTACTTC.

The CDR3, as DNA: TGTGCCAGCGGCGGACAGGGAAGGAATGAAAAACTGTTTTTT. This translates into CASGGQGRNEKLFF. This chain joins TRBV7-9 and TRBJ1-4; TRBD1 aligns across 8 bases. The CDR3 has 14 residues. Germline lookup yields CDR1 SEHNR and CDR2 FQNEAQ (reference sequence). Trimming cost V 8 bases and J 5 bases; bases outside gene matches: 7.

The V gene is TRBV6-5, the J gene TRBJ1-2; tentative D call: TRBD1 (5 bases). Trimming pared 6 bases from V and 8 bases from J, leaving 19 bases between. The germline V gene encodes CDR1 MNHEY and CDR2 SVGAGI. This CDR3 spans 14 amino acids. DNA for the CDR3: TGTGCCAGCAGGGCAGGGTCCACGAACGGGGGCTACACCTTC. Its protein product is CASRAGSTNGGYTF.

The gene calls are TRBV6-9 and TRBJ2-7, with TRBD2 matching over 16 bases. The CDR3 is 17 residues long. The trim removed 3 bases at V and 1 base at J, leaving 3 bases unmatched. Germline V lookup: CDR1 MNHGY, CDR2 SVAAGI. CDR3 nucleotides: TGTGCCAGCAGTTACGTGGGACTAGCGGGGGGGTCCTACGAGCAGTACTTC. Its translation is CASSYVGLAGGSYEQYF.

The chain combines TRBV23-1 with TRBJ2-7; 10 bases are shared with TRBD1. TRBV23-1 is an ORF, with its function uncertain. CDR3 length equals 14 residues. With V trimmed by 8 bases and J by 5 bases, 9 bases remained unmatched. The CDR3 DNA is TGCGCCAGCGGGACAGGGGACCCACCGGACGAGCAGTACTTC. This sequence encodes CASGTGDPPDEQYF.

Only a few counts were recorded for this clonotype. This chain joins TRBV2 and TRBJ2-1, with a weak D call TRBD1 (5 bases). V lost 3 bases, J lost 3 bases, and 6 bases lay in between. The CDR3 sequence is 13 residues long. The germline gives CDR1 SNHLY, CDR2 FYNNEI. CDR3 coding DNA: TGTGCCAGCAGTGAGACAGTCTACAATGAGCAGTTCTTC. Translated: CASSETVYNEQFF. The full variable domain, completed using reference TRBV2 and TRBJ2-1, is EPEVTQTPSHQVTQMGQEVILRCVPISNHLYFYWYRQILGQKVEFLVSFYNNEISEKSEIFDDQFSVERPDGSNFTLKIRSTKLEDSAMYFCASSETVYNEQFFGPGTRLTVL.

For the CDR3, the DNA is TGTGCCAGTACCTCACCGGCGGGGGTTGAAGCTTTCTTT. Translating it yields CASTSPAGVEAFF. The V and J genes are TRBV19 and TRBJ1-1; D perhaps matches TRBD1 (5 bases). V lost 7 bases and J 7 bases, leaving 16 bases between the germline ends. Germline CDR1 LNHDA, CDR2 SQIVND (reference sequence). The CDR3 is 13 amino acids.

This rearrangement joins TRBV7-2 to TRBJ2-3, with D perhaps matching TRBD2 (7 bases). CDR3 length: 15 residues. Germline CDR1 and CDR2: SGHTA and FQGNSA. The V end lost 5 bases, the J end lost 3 bases, and 15 bases lay between the germline ends. The chain's CDR3 is CASSNPGGPTDTQYF. The DNA of the CDR3 is TGTGCCAGCAGCAACCCGGGGGGCCCTACAGATACGCAGTATTTT.

This clonotype has more than one count but fewer than ten. The chain combines TRBV7-2 with TRBJ2-1; 9 nucleotides line up with TRBD2. Germline V gene data show CDR1 as SGHTA and CDR2 as FQGNSA. Unmatched junction bases numbered 8, after V lost 5 bases and J lost 0 bases. The CDR3 has 17 amino acids. For the CDR3, the DNA is TGTGCCAGCAGCCCTCGACTAGCGGAGAGCTCCTACAATGAGCAGTTCTTC. It translates to CASSPRLAESSYNEQFF.

In this sample, this clonotype turned up a few times. The CDR3 DNA reads as TGTGCGGTGGGCAGGGGCTCCGAGCAGTACTTC. The encoded protein is CAVGRGSEQYF. The J gene is TRBJ2-7, the V gene TRBV6-1; TRBD1 is a possible D gene (6 bases). Germline-derived CDR1 and CDR2 are MNHNS and SASEGT. This CDR3 is 11 amino acids long.

The rearrangement joins TRBV12-3 or TRBV12-4 to TRBJ2-5, with a possible D match to TRBD2 (5 bases). This CDR3 is built from 15 residues. Trimming shortened V by 3 bases and J by 4 bases, and 15 bases separated the two germline ends. CDR3 coding DNA: TGTGCCAGCAGTTTCAAGCGCCAAGGAGGAGAGACCCAGTACTTC. Translated: CASSFKRQGGETQYF.